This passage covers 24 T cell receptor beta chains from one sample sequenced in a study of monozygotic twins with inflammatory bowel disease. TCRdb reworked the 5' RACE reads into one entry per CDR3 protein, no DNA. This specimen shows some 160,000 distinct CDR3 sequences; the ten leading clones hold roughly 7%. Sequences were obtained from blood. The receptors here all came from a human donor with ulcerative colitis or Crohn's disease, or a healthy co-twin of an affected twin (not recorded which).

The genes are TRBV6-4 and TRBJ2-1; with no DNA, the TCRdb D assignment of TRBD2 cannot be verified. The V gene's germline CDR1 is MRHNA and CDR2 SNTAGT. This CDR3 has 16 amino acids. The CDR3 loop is CASSDMSGVPYNEQFF.

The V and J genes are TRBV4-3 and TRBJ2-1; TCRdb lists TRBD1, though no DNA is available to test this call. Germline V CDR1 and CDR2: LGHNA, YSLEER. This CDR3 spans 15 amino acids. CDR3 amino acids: CASSQNRGTYNEQFF.

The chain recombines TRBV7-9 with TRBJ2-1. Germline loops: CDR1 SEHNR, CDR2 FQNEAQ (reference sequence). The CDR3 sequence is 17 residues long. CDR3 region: CASSLEDLAATYNEQFF.

The CDR3: CATSRPDSPKAFF. The rearrangement links TRBV15 to TRBJ1-1; TCRdb reports TRBD1, a call that lacks DNA to check it against. This CDR3 is 13 amino acids long. Germline-derived CDR1 and CDR2 are LNHNV and YYDKDF (reference sequence). Full variable domain (missing parts from reference TRBV15 and TRBJ1-1): DAMVIQNPRYQVTQFGKPVTLSCSQTLNHNVMYWYQQKSSQAPKLLFHYYDKDFNNEADTPDNFQSRRPNTSFCFLDIRSPGLGDTAMYLCATSRPDSPKAFFGQGTRLTVV.

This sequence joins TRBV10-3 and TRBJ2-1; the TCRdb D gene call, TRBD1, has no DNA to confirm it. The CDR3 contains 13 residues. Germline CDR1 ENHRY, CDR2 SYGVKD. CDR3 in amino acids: CAIRGQGYNEQFF.

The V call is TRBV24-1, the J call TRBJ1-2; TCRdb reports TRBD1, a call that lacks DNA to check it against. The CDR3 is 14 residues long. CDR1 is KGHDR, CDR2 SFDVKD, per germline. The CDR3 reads CATSDAGQGRGYTF.

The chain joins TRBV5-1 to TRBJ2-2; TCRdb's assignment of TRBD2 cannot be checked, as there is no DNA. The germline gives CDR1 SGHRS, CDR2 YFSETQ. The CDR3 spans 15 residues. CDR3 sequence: CASQGLVGSTGELFF.

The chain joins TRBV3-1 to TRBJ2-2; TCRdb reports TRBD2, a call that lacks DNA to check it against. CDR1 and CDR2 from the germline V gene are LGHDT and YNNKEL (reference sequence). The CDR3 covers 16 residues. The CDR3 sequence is CASSHGLAGDFGELFF.

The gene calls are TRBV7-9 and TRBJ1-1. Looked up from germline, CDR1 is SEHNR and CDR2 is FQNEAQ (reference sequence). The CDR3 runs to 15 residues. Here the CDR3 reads CASSLLKERNTEAFF. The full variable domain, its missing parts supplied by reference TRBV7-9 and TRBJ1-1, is DTGVSQNPRHKITKRGQNVTFRCDPISEHNRLYWYRQTLGQGPEFLTYFQNEAQLEKSRLLSDRFSAERPKGSFSTLEIQRTEQGDSAMYLCASSLLKERNTEAFFGQGTRLTVV.

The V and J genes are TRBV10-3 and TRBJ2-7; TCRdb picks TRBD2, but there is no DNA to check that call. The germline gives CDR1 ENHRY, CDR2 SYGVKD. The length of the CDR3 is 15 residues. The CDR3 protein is CAIREPGLAGDEQYF.

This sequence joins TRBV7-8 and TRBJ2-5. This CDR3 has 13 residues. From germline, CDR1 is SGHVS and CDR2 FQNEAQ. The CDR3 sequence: CASSVAGQETQYF.

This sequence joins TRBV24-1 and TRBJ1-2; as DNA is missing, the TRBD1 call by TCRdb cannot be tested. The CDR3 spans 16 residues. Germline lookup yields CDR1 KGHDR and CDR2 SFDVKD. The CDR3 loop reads CATSLQLDQGKHGYTF.

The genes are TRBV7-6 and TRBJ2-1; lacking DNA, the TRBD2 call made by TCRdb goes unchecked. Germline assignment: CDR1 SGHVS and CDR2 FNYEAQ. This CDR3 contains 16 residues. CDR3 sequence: CASSLLPSGQYNEQFF.

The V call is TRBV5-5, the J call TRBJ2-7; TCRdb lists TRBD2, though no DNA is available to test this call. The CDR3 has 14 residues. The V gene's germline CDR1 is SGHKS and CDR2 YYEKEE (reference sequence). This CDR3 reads CASSFRLAAYEQYF.

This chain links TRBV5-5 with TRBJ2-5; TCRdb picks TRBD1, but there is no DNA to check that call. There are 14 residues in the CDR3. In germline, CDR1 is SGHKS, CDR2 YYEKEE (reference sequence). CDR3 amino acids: CASSPETGKETQYF.

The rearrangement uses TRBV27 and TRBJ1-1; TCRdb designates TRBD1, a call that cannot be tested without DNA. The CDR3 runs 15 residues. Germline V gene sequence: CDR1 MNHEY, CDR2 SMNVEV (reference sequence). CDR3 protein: CASSSLGPLNTEAFF.

The CDR3 loop is CATSREREPQHF. This rearrangement joins TRBV15 to TRBJ1-5. The CDR3 contains 12 residues. CDR1 is LNHNV and CDR2 is YYDKDF in the germline V gene (reference sequence).

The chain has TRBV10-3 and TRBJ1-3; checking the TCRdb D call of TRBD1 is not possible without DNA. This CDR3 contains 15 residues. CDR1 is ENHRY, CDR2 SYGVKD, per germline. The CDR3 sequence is CAISATDRVGNTIYF.

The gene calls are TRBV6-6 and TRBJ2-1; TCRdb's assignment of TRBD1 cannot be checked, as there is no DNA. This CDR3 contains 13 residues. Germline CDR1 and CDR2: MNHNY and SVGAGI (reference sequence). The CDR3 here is CASSSGGINEQFF.

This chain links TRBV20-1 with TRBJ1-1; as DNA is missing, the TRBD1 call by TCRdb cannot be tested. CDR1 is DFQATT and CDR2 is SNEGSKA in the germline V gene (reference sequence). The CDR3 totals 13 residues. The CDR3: CSALTGVGTEAFF.

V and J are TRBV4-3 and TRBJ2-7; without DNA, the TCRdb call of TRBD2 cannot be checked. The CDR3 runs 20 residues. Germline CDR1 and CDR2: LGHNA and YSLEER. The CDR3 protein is CASSQDPFGTSGTKVYEQYF.

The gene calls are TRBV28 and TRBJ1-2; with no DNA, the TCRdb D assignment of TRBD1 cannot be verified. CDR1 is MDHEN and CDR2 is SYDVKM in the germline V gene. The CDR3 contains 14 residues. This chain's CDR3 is CASTPGTGGYGYTF.

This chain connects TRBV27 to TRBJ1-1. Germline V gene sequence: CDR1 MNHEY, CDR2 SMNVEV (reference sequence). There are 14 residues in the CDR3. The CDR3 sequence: CASSLYKEPTEAFF.

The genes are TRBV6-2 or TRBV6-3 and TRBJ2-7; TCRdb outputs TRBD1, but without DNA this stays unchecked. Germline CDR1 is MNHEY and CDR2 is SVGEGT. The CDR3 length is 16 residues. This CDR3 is CASSYPPGTGVYEQYF.